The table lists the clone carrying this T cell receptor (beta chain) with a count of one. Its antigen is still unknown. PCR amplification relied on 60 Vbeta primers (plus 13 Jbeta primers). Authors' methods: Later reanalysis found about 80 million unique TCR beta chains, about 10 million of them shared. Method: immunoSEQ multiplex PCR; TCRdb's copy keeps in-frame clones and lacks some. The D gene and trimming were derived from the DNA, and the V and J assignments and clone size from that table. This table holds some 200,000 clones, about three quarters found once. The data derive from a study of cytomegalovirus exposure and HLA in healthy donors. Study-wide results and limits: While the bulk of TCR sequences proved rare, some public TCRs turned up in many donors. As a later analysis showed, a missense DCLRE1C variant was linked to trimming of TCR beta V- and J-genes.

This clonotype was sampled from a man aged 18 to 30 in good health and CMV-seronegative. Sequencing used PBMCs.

The CDR3 DNA sequence: TGTGCCAGCTCACCAAACACGGGGACCCAGTACTTC. This encodes CASSPNTGTQYF. The chain combines TRBV18 with TRBJ2-5; D not resolved. Between the trimmed V and J ends, which lost 2 bases and 7 bases, there was a span of 8 bases. The length of the CDR3 is 12 residues. Germline CDR1 is KGHSH and CDR2 is LQKENI. The full variable domain, completed using reference TRBV18 and TRBJ2-5, is NAGVMQNPRHLVRRRGQEARLRCSPMKGHSHVYWYRQLPEEGLKFMVYLQKENIIDESGMPKERFSAEFPKEGPSILRIQQVVRGDSAAYFCASSPNTGTQYFGPGTRLLVL.